A single sample is the source of the 10 T cell receptor beta chains below, sequenced in a study of shared clonotypes between healthy human individuals. Sequencing was performed with immunoSEQ multiplex PCR; in TCRdb, only in-frame clones are kept and a portion is missing. This repertoire shows about 610,000 clones, around 97% found once; its top ten account for around 0.057%. Sequencing input: naive CD4+ T cells sorted from blood. Subset described: CD45RA+ positively selected. The receptor source for this set is a woman younger than 45 in good health.

The rearrangement uses TRBV30 and TRBJ2-7; possible D gene TRBD1, 5 bases. This CDR3 is 13 amino acids long. In germline, CDR1 is GTSNPN, CDR2 SVGIG (reference sequence). Trimming left V 0 bases short and J 2 bases short, with 8 bases between. CDR3 in amino acids: CAWSVRTPYEQYF. CDR3 bases: TGTGCCTGGAGTGTACGGACACCCTACGAGCAGTACTTC.

This chain joins TRBV27 and TRBJ1-2, with D possibly TRBD1 on 5 matching bases. V was pared by 4 bases and J by 5 bases, with 8 bases between. The CDR3 totals 12 residues. Germline V gene lookup returns CDR1 MNHEY and CDR2 SMNVEV (reference sequence). CDR3 protein: CASSSPGYGYTF. For the CDR3, the DNA is TGTGCCAGCAGTTCTCCAGGGTATGGCTACACCTTC.

A single count supports this clone. The chain employs TRBV11-2 and TRBJ2-1, with D unresolved. CDR1 and CDR2 (germline): SGHAT, FQNNGV. Between the trimmed V and J ends, which lost 2 bases and 3 bases, there was a span of 11 bases. CDR3 length equals 15 residues. The CDR3 sequence is CASSLPPSNYNEQFF. The CDR3 region has the DNA TGTGCCAGCAGCTTACCGCCGTCCAACTACAATGAGCAGTTCTTC.

V is TRBV29-1 and J is TRBJ2-5, with D perhaps matching TRBD1 (5 bases). CDR1 and CDR2 (germline): SQVTM, ANQGSEA. V was pared by 4 bases and J by 5 bases, with 14 bases between. There are 13 residues in the CDR3. The CDR3 bases are TGCAGCGTTGCACAAGGGGCCGTGGAGACCCAGTACTTC. Translating it yields CSVAQGAVETQYF.

This chain connects TRBV6-1 to TRBJ2-2; TRBD2 matches 9 bases. Germline V gives CDR1 MNHNS, CDR2 SASEGT. The trim removed 8 bases at V and 3 bases at J, leaving 4 bases unmatched. The length of the CDR3 is 14 residues. The CDR3 DNA reads as TGTGCCAGCTTTACTAGCGGGCACACCGGGGAGCTGTTTTTT. It encodes CASFTSGHTGELFF.

V usage is TRBV28 and J usage is TRBJ2-7; 16 bases map to TRBD2. CDR1 is MDHEN and CDR2 is SYDVKM in the germline V gene. This CDR3 has 18 residues. J gave up 3 bases and V 4 bases, and 9 bases lay outside the gene matches. The CDR3 DNA reads as TGTGCCAGCAGTTCGGCCGGGACTAGCGGGAGGGCGTACTACGAGCAGTACTTC. The encoded protein is CASSSAGTSGRAYYEQYF. The full variable domain, with the rest looked up from reference TRBV28 and TRBJ2-7, is DVKVTQSSRYLVKRTGEKVFLECVQDMDHENMFWYRQDPGLGLRLIYFSYDVKMKEKGDIPEGYSVSREKKERFSLILESASTNQTSMYLCASSSAGTSGRAYYEQYFGPGTRLTVT.

This sequence joins TRBV7-9 and TRBJ2-7; TRBD2 is a possible D gene (6 bases). Looked up from germline, CDR1 is SEHNR and CDR2 is FQNEAQ (reference sequence). The CDR3 runs to 12 residues. Trimming cost V 5 bases and J 7 bases, with 12 bases left between them. CDR3 DNA: TGTGCCAGCAGCCGGGGGTCGGGGGAGCAGTACTTC. Its translation: CASSRGSGEQYF.

The chain employs TRBV6-5 and TRBJ2-6, with D maybe TRBD2 (6 bases). The CDR3 consists of 16 residues. Trimming left V 2 bases short and J 0 bases short, with 8 bases between. The germline V gene encodes CDR1 MNHEY and CDR2 SVGAGI. CDR3 residues: CASSYVGSSGANVLTF. The CDR3 DNA reads TGTGCCAGCAGTTACGTCGGGAGCTCTGGGGCCAACGTCCTGACTTTC.

This clone was seen a single time. The CDR3 DNA sequence: TGTGCCAGCATGAACGGATCAAACTATGGCTACACCTTC. It yields the protein CASMNGSNYGYTF. The chain employs TRBV28 and TRBJ1-2, with unresolved D. Trimming pared 7 bases from V and 2 bases from J, leaving 11 bases between. Germline-derived CDR1 and CDR2 are MDHEN and SYDVKM. This CDR3 contains 13 residues.

This chain joins TRBV5-1 and TRBJ2-1; 10 nucleotides line up with TRBD2. CDR3 length: 14 residues. Trimming at V came to 1 base and at J to 7 bases, leaving 2 bases not matched to a gene. Germline CDR1 SGHRS, CDR2 YFSETQ. The CDR3 sequence: CASSLPSGRNEQFF. The CDR3 bases are TGCGCCAGCAGCTTGCCTAGCGGGAGAAATGAGCAGTTCTTC.